This TCR beta chain was retrieved from a study of PD-1 blockade in classical Hodgkin lymphoma. In the study overall: Treatment was intravenous nivolumab, 3 mg/kg every 2 weeks, until progression. Study-level findings and limits: Nothing has yet pinned down what causes the repertoire differences, possibly disease activity or prior therapy. The authors excluded patients who started nivolumab under 1 year after ASCT.

The time point was: cycle 4 day 1 (C4D1), after less than 7 weeks of nivolumab. All patients relapsed after autologous stem cell transplantation, and brentuximab vedotin exposure varied. Assay used: immunoSEQ multiplex PCR; TCRdb lists only in-frame clones, some missing. The profile shows some 19,000 clones, around 80% of them singletons. This CDR3 region has 21 residues. The germline V gene encodes CDR1 MNHEY and CDR2 SMNVEV (reference sequence). The germline V and J ends were trimmed by 6 bases and 0 bases, with 32 bases remaining between them. Points on this clone: Its specificity is not known.

This sequence was found in a human donor with classical Hodgkin lymphoma. V usage is TRBV27 and J usage is TRBJ1-1; D gene unclear. Sequencing was performed on peripheral blood mononuclear cells (PBMCs), taken before the fourth cycle of nivolumab. The CDR3 region is CASRPFVGLLGLRAVNTEAFF. DNA for the CDR3: TGTGCCAGCAGGCCGTTCGTCGGGTTATTGGGCCTCCGGGCGGTGAACACTGAAGCTTTCTTT.